This T cell receptor beta chain was sequenced in a study of Ad26.COV2.S vaccination and SARS-CoV-2 variants. Turning to the study itself: Ad26.COV2.S shots went into the muscle once or twice, 56 days apart.

A remark on this clone: Its antigen remains unknown.

Method: immunoSEQ multiplex PCR; TCRdb's copy keeps in-frame clones and lacks some. This table has hundreds of thousands of clones, about 88% appearing once. Treatment meaning: some 20 received Ad26.COV2.S at low or high dose, single or two shots; 5 received placebo; per-sample allocation not given. All samples were drawn on day 63, counting from the first vaccine or placebo injection. This CDR3 region has 14 residues. Looked up from germline, CDR1 is MRHNA and CDR2 is SNTAGT. Deletions cut 6 bases from V and 5 bases from J, with 15 bases between. Study-wide results and caveats: Recipients of vaccine and of placebo showed similar breadth of their non-spike TCR repertoires. Vaccine recipients posted higher spike-specific TCR breadth than their placebo counterparts. CD8+ and CD4+ T cells specific for spike reportedly responded with substantial breadth after vaccination.

This chain joins TRBV6-4 and TRBJ2-3; D is possibly TRBD2 (5 bases). The sequences come from peripheral blood, collected in a trial of Ad26.COV2.S vaccine versus placebo. The receptor was isolated from a person between 18 and 59 years old who received the Ad26.COV2.S COVID-19 vaccine or a placebo. The CDR3 spells CASSEGLSGDTQYF. CDR3 nucleotides: TGTGCCAGCAGCGAGGGATTGAGTGGAGATACGCAGTATTTT.